These T cell receptor beta chains were read from a single sample in a study of OX40 agonist ivuxolimab in advanced cancers. Some clones are missing from TCRdb's copy, which holds only in-frame ones; the method was immunoSEQ multiplex PCR. This sample has 20,000 to 25,000 clones, with under 80% found just once. Sequencing was performed on CD4+ or CD8+ T cells sorted from blood, taken in a trial of the OX40 agonist ivuxolimab. The receptors here all came from an adult with an advanced solid tumor such as melanoma, head and neck, liver or kidney cancer. Both conserved end residues are part of each CDR3. Fields, in order: J gene, D gene, clone size, V gene, CDR3 protein, CDR3 DNA. The D gene is left open where the match is weak. Size values are once, few and many counts, or a class for expanded clones, and some rows have none.

j_gene: TRBJ1-1; d_gene: TRBD1; abundance: few; v_gene: TRBV6-4; CDR3aa: CASSQGAGTEAFF; CDR3nt: TGTGCCAGCAGCCAGGGGGCGGGGACTGAAGCTTTCTTT
j_gene: TRBJ1-1; d_gene: .; abundance: .; v_gene: TRBV19; CDR3aa: CASSTQGAEAFF; CDR3nt: TGTGCCAGTAGTACCCAGGGTGCTGAAGCTTTCTTT
j_gene: TRBJ1-1; d_gene: TRBD1; abundance: .; v_gene: TRBV13; CDR3aa: CASTQQGANTEAFF; CDR3nt: TGTGCCAGCACCCAACAGGGGGCAAACACTGAAGCTTTCTTT
j_gene: TRBJ2-5; d_gene: .; abundance: .; v_gene: TRBV2; CDR3aa: CASGRYQETQYF; CDR3nt: TGTGCCAGCGGGAGGTACCAAGAGACCCAGTACTTC
j_gene: TRBJ2-7; d_gene: .; abundance: .; v_gene: TRBV4-1; CDR3aa: CASSQPVPLGVARTYEQYF; CDR3nt: TGCGCCAGCAGCCAACCCGTTCCCCTCGGGGTAGCGAGGACCTACGAGCAGTACTTC
j_gene: TRBJ2-3; d_gene: .; abundance: .; v_gene: TRBV15; CDR3aa: CATSRDLGTDTQYF; CDR3nt: TGTGCCACCAGCAGGGATTTGGGCACAGATACGCAGTATTTT
j_gene: TRBJ1-5; d_gene: .; abundance: .; v_gene: TRBV5-4; CDR3aa: CASSSHGGGRGNQPQHF; CDR3nt: TGTGCCAGCAGCTCCCACGGCGGGGGGCGCGGGAATCAGCCCCAGCATTTT
j_gene: TRBJ1-1; d_gene: .; abundance: .; v_gene: TRBV4-1; CDR3aa: CASSQTGSGNTEAFF; CDR3nt: TGCGCCAGCAGCCAAACAGGGTCTGGGAACACTGAAGCTTTCTTT
j_gene: TRBJ2-7; d_gene: TRBD2; abundance: .; v_gene: TRBV18; CDR3aa: CASSIGTSGGYEQYF; CDR3nt: TGTGCCAGCTCAATCGGGACTAGCGGGGGTTACGAGCAGTACTTC
j_gene: TRBJ2-7; d_gene: .; abundance: .; v_gene: TRBV5-6; CDR3aa: CASSYRRDNSYEQYF; CDR3nt: TGTGCCAGCAGTTACCGCCGGGACAACTCCTACGAGCAGTACTTC
j_gene: TRBJ2-2; d_gene: TRBD2; abundance: .; v_gene: TRBV6-1; CDR3aa: CASKGVAGPGELFF; CDR3nt: TGTGCCAGCAAAGGAGTAGCGGGGCCCGGGGAGCTGTTTTTT
j_gene: TRBJ1-1; d_gene: TRBD1; abundance: .; v_gene: TRBV14; CDR3aa: CASSRYRGQGTEAFF; CDR3nt: TGTGCCAGCAGCCGATACAGGGGGCAAGGCACTGAAGCTTTCTTT
j_gene: TRBJ1-2; d_gene: .; abundance: .; v_gene: TRBV4-1; CDR3aa: CASSALGGNGYTF; CDR3nt: TGCGCCAGCAGCGCTCTGGGGGGGAATGGCTACACCTTC
j_gene: TRBJ2-2; d_gene: TRBD2; abundance: once; v_gene: TRBV5-1; CDR3aa: CASSLAPGLSITGELFF; CDR3nt: TGCGCCAGCAGCTTGGCCCCGGGACTATCAATTACCGGGGAGCTGTTTTTT
j_gene: TRBJ2-2; d_gene: TRBD1; abundance: .; v_gene: TRBV7-2; CDR3aa: CASNLAGQGARTGELFF; CDR3nt: TGTGCCAGCAACCTGGCGGGACAGGGGGCGCGCACCGGGGAGCTGTTTTTT
j_gene: TRBJ2-3; d_gene: .; abundance: .; v_gene: TRBV18; CDR3aa: CASSPGQGTDTQYF; CDR3nt: TGTGCCAGCTCCCCAGGCCAGGGGACAGATACGCAGTATTTT
j_gene: TRBJ2-3; d_gene: .; abundance: .; v_gene: TRBV7-3; CDR3aa: CASSPRSGGVNLADTQYF; CDR3nt: TGTGCCAGCAGCCCCCGATCTGGCGGGGTAAACCTCGCAGATACGCAGTATTTT
j_gene: TRBJ2-1; d_gene: TRBD1; abundance: .; v_gene: TRBV2; CDR3aa: CASRPDRGQGNEQFF; CDR3nt: TGTGCCAGCAGACCCGACAGGGGGCAAGGTAATGAGCAGTTCTTC
j_gene: TRBJ1-4; d_gene: TRBD1; abundance: .; v_gene: TRBV29-1; CDR3aa: CSVVSGGEKLFF; CDR3nt: TGCAGCGTTGTGTCAGGGGGTGAAAAACTGTTTTTT
j_gene: TRBJ1-6; d_gene: TRBD1; abundance: .; v_gene: TRBV5-4; CDR3aa: CASSSYDRGVYPLHF; CDR3nt: TGTGCCAGCAGCTCGTATGACAGGGGGGTATACCCCCTCCACTTT
j_gene: TRBJ1-5; d_gene: TRBD1; abundance: .; v_gene: TRBV30; CDR3aa: CAWGGGGDGQPQHF; CDR3nt: TGTGCCTGGGGAGGAGGGGGCGACGGTCAGCCCCAGCATTTT
j_gene: TRBJ1-1; d_gene: .; abundance: .; v_gene: TRBV5-1; CDR3aa: CASSLGGGGAEAFF; CDR3nt: TGCGCCAGCAGCTTGGGCGGGGGCGGAGCTGAAGCTTTCTTT
j_gene: TRBJ2-7; d_gene: .; abundance: .; v_gene: TRBV11-2; CDR3aa: CASSPTTVSLRVEQYF; CDR3nt: TGTGCCAGCAGCCCCACGACAGTTAGCTTACGGGTCGAGCAGTACTTC
j_gene: TRBJ2-5; d_gene: .; abundance: medium-sized; v_gene: TRBV9; CDR3aa: CASSAARQETQYF; CDR3nt: TGTGCCAGCAGCGCGGCGAGACAAGAGACCCAGTACTTC
j_gene: TRBJ2-3; d_gene: .; abundance: .; v_gene: TRBV7-9; CDR3aa: CASRPGTDTQYF; CDR3nt: TGTGCCAGCCGGCCGGGAACAGATACGCAGTATTTT
j_gene: TRBJ1-2; d_gene: TRBD1; abundance: .; v_gene: TRBV5-5; CDR3aa: CASSLGLRTGYGYTF; CDR3nt: TGTGCCAGCAGCTTGGGGTTGAGGACAGGGTATGGCTACACCTTC
j_gene: TRBJ1-4; d_gene: .; abundance: .; v_gene: TRBV19; CDR3aa: CASGWRLNEKLFF; CDR3nt: TGTGCCAGTGGGTGGAGGCTTAATGAAAAACTGTTTTTT
j_gene: TRBJ1-4; d_gene: .; abundance: .; v_gene: TRBV30; CDR3aa: CASNRDGNEKLFF; CDR3nt: TGTGCCAGCAACAGGGATGGGAATGAAAAACTGTTTTTT
j_gene: TRBJ1-5; d_gene: .; abundance: .; v_gene: TRBV6-6; CDR3aa: CASSRGQSNQPQHF; CDR3nt: TGTGCCAGCAGTCGGGGGCAAAGCAATCAGCCCCAGCATTTT
j_gene: TRBJ1-1; d_gene: .; abundance: .; v_gene: TRBV12-5; CDR3aa: CASGLVQGSDTEAFF; CDR3nt: TGTGCTAGTGGTTTGGTACAGGGTTCCGACACTGAAGCTTTCTTT
j_gene: TRBJ1-1; d_gene: TRBD1; abundance: .; v_gene: TRBV7-8; CDR3aa: CASSILGQGVGEAFF; CDR3nt: TGTGCCAGCAGCATCCTCGGACAGGGAGTCGGGGAAGCTTTCTTT
j_gene: TRBJ2-7; d_gene: TRBD1; abundance: once; v_gene: TRBV11-2; CDR3aa: CASSPLEGQAYEQYF; CDR3nt: TGTGCCAGCAGCCCCTTGGAAGGACAGGCCTACGAGCAGTACTTC
j_gene: TRBJ2-3; d_gene: TRBD1; abundance: once; v_gene: TRBV11-3; CDR3aa: CASSFGSRDRGADTQYF; CDR3nt: TGTGCCAGCAGCTTCGGATCAAGGGACAGGGGTGCAGATACGCAGTATTTT
j_gene: TRBJ1-6; d_gene: .; abundance: .; v_gene: TRBV4-1; CDR3aa: CASSQEYGRASLHF; CDR3nt: TGCGCCAGCAGCCAAGAGTACGGCCGCGCGTCCCTCCACTTT
j_gene: TRBJ1-5; d_gene: .; abundance: once; v_gene: TRBV30; CDR3aa: CAWSVQSNQPQHF; CDR3nt: TGTGCCTGGAGTGTACAGAGCAATCAGCCCCAGCATTTT
j_gene: TRBJ2-5; d_gene: .; abundance: .; v_gene: TRBV9; CDR3aa: CASSVARSETQYF; CDR3nt: TGTGCCAGCAGCGTAGCTCGTTCTGAGACCCAGTACTTC
j_gene: TRBJ2-2; d_gene: .; abundance: few; v_gene: TRBV19; CDR3aa: CASRNSGYTGELFF; CDR3nt: TGTGCCAGTAGAAATAGCGGTTACACCGGGGAGCTGTTTTTT
j_gene: TRBJ1-2; d_gene: .; abundance: .; v_gene: TRBV6-1; CDR3aa: CASSPRQAGYGYTF; CDR3nt: TGTGCCAGCAGTCCCCGACAGGCGGGCTATGGCTACACCTTC
j_gene: TRBJ1-4; d_gene: TRBD1; abundance: .; v_gene: TRBV5-1; CDR3aa: CASSLAPGQPNEKLFF; CDR3nt: TGCGCCAGCAGCTTGGCCCCGGGACAGCCAAATGAAAAACTGTTTTTT
j_gene: TRBJ1-2; d_gene: TRBD1; abundance: .; v_gene: TRBV4-2; CDR3aa: CASSPSEGAEGGYTF; CDR3nt: TGTGCCAGCAGCCCTTCCGAGGGGGCTGAGGGGGGCTACACCTTC
j_gene: TRBJ1-3; d_gene: .; abundance: .; v_gene: TRBV23-1; CDR3aa: CASSPPPRVGGNTIYF; CDR3nt: TGCGCCAGCAGTCCCCCCCCCAGGGTAGGCGGAAACACCATATATTTT
j_gene: TRBJ2-5; d_gene: TRBD2; abundance: .; v_gene: TRBV6-5; CDR3aa: CASSPGTSGAETQYF; CDR3nt: TGTGCCAGCAGCCCCGGGACTAGCGGGGCAGAGACCCAGTACTTC
j_gene: TRBJ2-5; d_gene: TRBD1; abundance: once; v_gene: TRBV5-4; CDR3aa: CASRRGQGRETQYF; CDR3nt: TGTGCCAGCAGGCGGGGACAGGGGAGGGAGACCCAGTACTTC
j_gene: TRBJ2-7; d_gene: .; abundance: .; v_gene: TRBV7-9; CDR3aa: CASLGGRPYEQYF; CDR3nt: TGTGCCAGCTTGGGAGGCAGACCATACGAGCAGTACTTC
j_gene: TRBJ1-6; d_gene: .; abundance: .; v_gene: TRBV5-4; CDR3aa: CASSPYREYNSPLHF; CDR3nt: TGTGCCAGCAGTCCCTACAGAGAGTATAATTCACCCCTCCACTTT
j_gene: TRBJ2-3; d_gene: TRBD2; abundance: .; v_gene: TRBV5-4; CDR3aa: CASSRISGGAGDTQYF; CDR3nt: TGTGCCAGCAGCCGAATTAGCGGGGGGGCTGGAGATACGCAGTATTTT
j_gene: TRBJ2-7; d_gene: TRBD1; abundance: .; v_gene: TRBV18; CDR3aa: CASSRSTGEQYEQYF; CDR3nt: TGTGCCAGCTCGCGGTCGACAGGGGAACAATACGAGCAGTACTTC
j_gene: TRBJ1-1; d_gene: .; abundance: .; v_gene: TRBV5-1; CDR3aa: CASSLEGREAFF; CDR3nt: TGCGCCAGCAGCTTGGAGGGCAGGGAAGCTTTCTTT
j_gene: TRBJ2-2; d_gene: .; abundance: .; v_gene: TRBV5-1; CDR3aa: CASSLDGGPTGELFF; CDR3nt: TGCGCCAGCAGCTTAGACGGGGGGCCCACCGGGGAGCTGTTTTTT
j_gene: TRBJ2-2; d_gene: TRBD2; abundance: once; v_gene: TRBV7-7; CDR3aa: CASSSVGERGTGELFF; CDR3nt: TGTGCCAGCAGCTCTGTAGGGGAGCGGGGCACCGGGGAGCTGTTTTTT
j_gene: TRBJ2-1; d_gene: TRBD2; abundance: once; v_gene: TRBV7-2; CDR3aa: CASSLVGLGQGEQFF; CDR3nt: TGTGCCAGCAGCTTAGTGGGACTAGGTCAGGGGGAGCAGTTCTTC
j_gene: TRBJ1-2; d_gene: .; abundance: .; v_gene: TRBV19; CDR3aa: CASSRKGADYGYTF; CDR3nt: TGTGCCAGTAGTCGGAAAGGGGCGGACTATGGCTACACCTTC
j_gene: TRBJ1-1; d_gene: .; abundance: .; v_gene: TRBV9; CDR3aa: CASSVGWTGNTEAFF; CDR3nt: TGTGCCAGCAGCGTAGGTTGGACGGGCAACACTGAAGCTTTCTTT
j_gene: TRBJ2-5; d_gene: TRBD2; abundance: few; v_gene: TRBV10-2; CDR3aa: CASSPEAAAGEQETQYF; CDR3nt: TGCGCCAGCAGCCCCGAAGCGGCAGCGGGAGAGCAAGAGACCCAGTACTTC
j_gene: TRBJ1-4; d_gene: .; abundance: .; v_gene: TRBV21-1; CDR3aa: CASSKVGEKLFF; CDR3nt: TGTGCCAGCAGCAAAGTAGGTGAAAAACTGTTTTTT